The rows below give T cell receptor beta chains drawn from one sample of a study of human T cells and chemical hapten exposure. Via MiXCR, TCRdb re-called the RACE reads, giving one row per CDR3 protein. The data contain almost 40,000 distinct CDR3 sequences, less than 9% of them seen just once; the ten biggest clones take up over 1%. Material: whole blood, obtained in connection with sensitization to the hapten diphenylcyclopropenone (DPC). These receptors all come from a woman in her forties or fifties with alopecia areata. Some clones in this sample may be carry-over from other donors' samples. CDR3s leave out the opening cysteine and the closing phenylalanine or tryptophan. Each record gives: V gene, J gene, CDR3 protein.

TRBV20-1	TRBJ2-5	SARQGESMETQY
TRBV7-9	TRBJ2-1	ASSVTRDRGDEQF
TRBV19	TRBJ2-2	ASSIQFSGANTGELF
TRBV28	TRBJ2-3	ASTGTDTQY
TRBV4-2	TRBJ2-5	ASSQGESDRGETQY
TRBV28	TRBJ2-7	ASSRISSYEQY
TRBV20-1	TRBJ1-6	SAPLRDRAYSPLH
TRBV20-1	TRBJ2-7	SATRLAGGPEQY
TRBV7-6	TRBJ2-3	ASSSPLQGSPDTQY
TRBV7-9	TRBJ2-7	ASSHGGEQY
TRBV6-5	TRBJ2-1	ASSSDRANEQF
TRBV11-2	TRBJ2-1	ASSLKASGRGTYNEQF
TRBV20-1	TRBJ2-7	SGRGGSGAREQY
TRBV28	TRBJ1-1	ASGTQGLNTEAF
TRBV15	TRBJ1-1	ATSRDATGVGEAF
TRBV7-3	TRBJ1-1	ASSSTYRDTEAF
TRBV6-5	TRBJ1-3	ASRPSYSGNTIY
TRBV7-9	TRBJ1-5	ASSYAGPDQPQH
TRBV19	TRBJ1-4	ASRHQGSGEKLF
TRBV29-1	TRBJ2-1	SVSRLAGGNEQF
TRBV7-9	TRBJ1-1	ASSSPGGTEAF
TRBV19	TRBJ2-1	ATLNRGPRYNEQF
TRBV28	TRBJ1-1	ASSWTVGTEAF
TRBV2	TRBJ2-7	ASSEGTSGRGYEQY
TRBV19	TRBJ2-1	ASSIDQRGLAYNEQF
TRBV29-1	TRBJ2-5	SVGLSGRAGETQY
TRBV9	TRBJ2-7	ASSERPLLGYEQY
TRBV20-1	TRBJ2-2	SVQGSGPDTGELF
TRBV28	TRBJ2-1	ASSFREGPYNEQF
TRBV7-9	TRBJ2-7	ASSQIGGTSYEQY
TRBV6-2/TRBV6-3	TRBJ2-1	ASGFSGRDNEQF
TRBV20-1	TRBJ2-7	SARWRGSHEQY
TRBV20-1	TRBJ2-1	SARDPYSYNEQF
TRBV18	TRBJ1-6	ASSPTGDYNSPLH
TRBV7-8	TRBJ2-5	ASSMGLAVQETQY
TRBV4-2	TRBJ1-5	ASSQERDQPQH
TRBV7-9	TRBJ2-3	ASSQIVDTQY
TRBV12-3/TRBV12-4	TRBJ1-2	ASGPSRGYT
TRBV20-1	TRBJ1-5	SARDRKGMDQPQH
TRBV30	TRBJ2-7	AWSVRPFSYEQY
TRBV29-1	TRBJ2-1	SVEGLASYNEQF
TRBV20-1	TRBJ2-7	SASQLSSGSSYEQY
TRBV21-1	TRBJ2-1	ASSITPGTGLIENEQF
TRBV20-1	TRBJ2-7	SARGLGTLSSYEQY
TRBV4-1	TRBJ2-1	ASTRPPLWNEQF
TRBV9	TRBJ2-7	ASGPSKVEQY
TRBV6-5	TRBJ1-2	ASITRTGGVYGYT
TRBV7-7	TRBJ2-1	ASSLLGTSNEQF